This T cell receptor beta chain was recorded in a study of T cells expressing NK-cell markers. A note on this clonotype: Its target is unknown.

One entry per CDR3 protein, without DNA, is what TCRdb gives after re-calling the 5' RACE reads. The sample has a few hundred thousand distinct CDR3 sequences. This CDR3 contains 12 residues. Germline V gene sequence: CDR1 GTSNPN, CDR2 SVGIG (reference sequence). Findings and caveats of the study: Specificity for HCMV among expanded NKG2C+ T cell clones was not established.

This chain links TRBV30 with TRBJ2-7; the TCRdb call, TRBD1, lacks DNA for checking. The sequence was collected from a man between 18 and 29 years old in good health. The specimen sequenced was blood T cells: a sorted CD56 or NKG2C T cell subset, CD4+ or CD8+ T cells, or bulk PBMC T cells (not recorded which). The CDR3 reads CAWQQGTYEQYF.